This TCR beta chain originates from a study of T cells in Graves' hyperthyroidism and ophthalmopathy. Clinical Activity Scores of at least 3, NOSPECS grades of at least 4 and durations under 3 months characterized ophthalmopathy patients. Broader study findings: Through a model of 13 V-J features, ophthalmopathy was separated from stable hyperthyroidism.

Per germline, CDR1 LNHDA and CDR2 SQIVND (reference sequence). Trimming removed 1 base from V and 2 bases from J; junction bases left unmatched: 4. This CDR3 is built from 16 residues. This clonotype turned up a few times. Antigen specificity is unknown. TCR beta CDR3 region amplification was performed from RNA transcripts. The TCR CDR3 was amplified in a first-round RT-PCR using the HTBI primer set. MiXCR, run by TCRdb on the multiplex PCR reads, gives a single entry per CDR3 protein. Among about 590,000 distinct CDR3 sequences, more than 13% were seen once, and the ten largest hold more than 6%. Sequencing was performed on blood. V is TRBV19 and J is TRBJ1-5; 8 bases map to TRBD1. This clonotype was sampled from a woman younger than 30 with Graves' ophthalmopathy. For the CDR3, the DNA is TGTGCCAGTAGTATAGGACAGGGGAGGGGCAATCAGCCCCAGCATTTT. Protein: CASSIGQGRGNQPQHF.